These T cell receptor beta chains were read from a single sample in a study of T cell responses to AZD1222 COVID-19 vaccine. TCRdb's copy holds only in-frame clones and misses some; the assay was immunoSEQ multiplex PCR. The sample has fewer than 200,000 clones; approximately 90% are singletons. The material sequenced was peripheral blood, taken 28 days after the second dose of the MenACWY control vaccine. The source is an adult who received the MenACWY meningococcal vaccine as a control. The CDR3 runs from the conserved cysteine through the conserved F or W. Each record gives: V gene, J gene, CDR3 protein.

>TRBV9|TRBJ2-2
CASSGLSGDRANTGELFF
>TRBV11-3|TRBJ2-5
CASTPPDRGETQYF
>TRBV19|TRBJ1-2
CASMGYGYTF
>TRBV11-2|TRBJ2-3
CASQFRTSTDTQYF
>TRBV19|TRBJ1-5
CASSGQGQQPQHF
>TRBV18|TRBJ1-1
CASSRFVSHAGDTEAFF
>TRBV19|TRBJ1-4
CASRVGVSGKLFF
>TRBV28|TRBJ1-5
CATWRGHHSNQPQHF
>TRBV12-5|TRBJ1-5
CASMREPQHF
>TRBV5-1|TRBJ1-6
CASSLDRVNSPLHF
>TRBV3-1/TRBV3-2|TRBJ1-5
CASSRGQTDQPQHF
>TRBV25-1|TRBJ1-5
CASSVTGQAQPQHF
>TRBV10-1|TRBJ2-5
CASSEGGPAQETQYF
>TRBV6-2/TRBV6-3|TRBJ2-5
CASSFGTSGLIFQETQYF
>TRBV5-1|TRBJ2-7
CASSGLAVAYEQYF
>TRBV4-3|TRBJ2-2
CASSQDRGDTGELFF
>TRBV9|TRBJ2-7
CASSVAGGRDEQYF
>TRBV7-9|TRBJ2-4
CASSSPVGRLAKNIQYF
>TRBV2|TRBJ1-1
CASSPEGLEAFF
>TRBV3-1/TRBV3-2|TRBJ2-5
CASSQGTSGETQYF
>TRBV27|TRBJ2-7
CASSLGTGLAAYEQYF
>TRBV6-2/TRBV6-3|TRBJ2-7
CASSNDSGGREQYF
>TRBV6-5|TRBJ2-7
CASSYSGQGSYEQYF
>TRBV24-1|TRBJ1-2
CATSGVNNYGYTF
>TRBV7-2|TRBJ1-6
CASSPRSTLNNSPLHF
>TRBV19|TRBJ2-5
CASSIANRGRETQYF
>TRBV27|TRBJ2-1
CASSPRVRATYNEQFF
>TRBV10-3|TRBJ1-1
CAISAVDATEAFF
>TRBV15|TRBJ2-7
CATSVTSGRYEQYF
>TRBV9|TRBJ2-1
CASSGEGEVIPYNEQFF
>TRBV27|TRBJ1-6
CASSLGSPYNSPLHF
>TRBV5-1|TRBJ2-2
CASSLSDGGVTGELFF
>TRBV30|TRBJ2-2
CAWRGLAMNTGELFF
>TRBV19|TRBJ2-2
CASSIWTDTGELFF
>TRBV5-4|TRBJ1-2
CASSPGTGVGYGYTF
>TRBV11-2|TRBJ1-1
CASSLLRAPNTEAFF
>TRBV29-1|TRBJ1-1
CSARLNTEAFF
>TRBV24-1|TRBJ2-3
CATEGSTDTQYF
>TRBV11-2|TRBJ1-2
CASSLFIGWNYGYTF
>TRBV6-2/TRBV6-3|TRBJ1-5
CASSRDSNQPQHF
>TRBV19|TRBJ2-7
CASSIGWQGSSYEQYF
>TRBV5-6|TRBJ2-7
CASSLAGLAESSYEQYF
>TRBV7-2|TRBJ1-3
CASSLQAFSGNTIYF
>TRBV4-3|TRBJ1-3
CASSQENQGAFAGNTIYF
>TRBV9|TRBJ1-3
CASSASGTQGNTIYF
>TRBV7-2|TRBJ1-5
CASSLRGGDQPQHF
>TRBV29-1|TRBJ1-1
CSVEGFTGNTEAFF
>TRBV6-5|TRBJ1-1
CASSYPGSEAFF
>TRBV28|TRBJ1-2
CASIGTRGQGLYGYTF
>TRBV7-9|TRBJ2-5
CASSLAGAETQYF
>TRBV7-9|TRBJ1-4
CASSPGRVGKLFF
>TRBV7-9|TRBJ1-1
CASSLGPGRTEAFF
>TRBV7-9|TRBJ1-2
CASSLALGYGYTF